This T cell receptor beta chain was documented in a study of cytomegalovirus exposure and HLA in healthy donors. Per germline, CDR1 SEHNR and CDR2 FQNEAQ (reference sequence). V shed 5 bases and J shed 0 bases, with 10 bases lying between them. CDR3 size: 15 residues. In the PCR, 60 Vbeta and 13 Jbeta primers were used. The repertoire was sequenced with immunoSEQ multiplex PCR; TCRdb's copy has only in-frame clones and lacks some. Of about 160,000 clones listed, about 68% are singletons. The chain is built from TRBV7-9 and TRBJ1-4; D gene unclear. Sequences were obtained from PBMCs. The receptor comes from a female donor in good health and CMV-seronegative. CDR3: CASSDGLATNEKLFF. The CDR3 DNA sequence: TGTGCCAGCAGCGACGGACTCGCAACTAATGAAAAACTGTTTTTT.